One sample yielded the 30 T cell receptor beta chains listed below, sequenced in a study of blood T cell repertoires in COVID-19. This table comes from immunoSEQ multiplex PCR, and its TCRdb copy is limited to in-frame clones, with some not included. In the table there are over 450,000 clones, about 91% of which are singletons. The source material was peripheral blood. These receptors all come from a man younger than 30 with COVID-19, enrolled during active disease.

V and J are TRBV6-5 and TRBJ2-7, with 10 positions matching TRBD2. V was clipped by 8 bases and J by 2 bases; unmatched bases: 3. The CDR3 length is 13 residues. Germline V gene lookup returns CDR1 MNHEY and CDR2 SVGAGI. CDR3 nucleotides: TGTGCCAGCCTTCTAGCGGGAGCCTACGAGCAGTACTTC. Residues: CASLLAGAYEQYF.

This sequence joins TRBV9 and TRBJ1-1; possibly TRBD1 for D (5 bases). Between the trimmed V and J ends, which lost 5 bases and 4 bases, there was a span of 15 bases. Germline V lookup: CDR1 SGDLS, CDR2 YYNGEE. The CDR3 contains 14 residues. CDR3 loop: CASRETGEGTEAFF. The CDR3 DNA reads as TGTGCCAGCAGGGAGACGGGGGAGGGCACTGAAGCTTTCTTT.

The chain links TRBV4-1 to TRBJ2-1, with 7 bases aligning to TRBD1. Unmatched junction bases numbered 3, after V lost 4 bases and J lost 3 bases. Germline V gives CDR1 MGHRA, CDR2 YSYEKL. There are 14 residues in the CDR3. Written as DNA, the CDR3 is TGCGCCAGCAGCCGGGGACAGCTCTACAATGAGCAGTTCTTC. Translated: CASSRGQLYNEQFF.

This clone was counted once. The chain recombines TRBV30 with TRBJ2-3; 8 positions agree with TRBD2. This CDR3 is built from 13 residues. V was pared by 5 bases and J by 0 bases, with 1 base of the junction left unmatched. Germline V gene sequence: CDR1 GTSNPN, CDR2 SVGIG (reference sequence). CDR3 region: CAWASGSTDTQYF. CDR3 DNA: TGTGCCTGGGCTAGCGGGAGCACAGATACGCAGTATTTT.

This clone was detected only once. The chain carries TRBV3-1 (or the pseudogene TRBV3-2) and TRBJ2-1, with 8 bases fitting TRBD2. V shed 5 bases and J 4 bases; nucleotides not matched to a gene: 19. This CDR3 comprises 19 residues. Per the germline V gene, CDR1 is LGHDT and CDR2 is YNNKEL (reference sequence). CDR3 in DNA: TGTGCCAGCAGCGCCATGAGAACCCTCGGCGGGGGGCGTTACAATGAGCAGTTCTTC. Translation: CASSAMRTLGGGRYNEQFF.

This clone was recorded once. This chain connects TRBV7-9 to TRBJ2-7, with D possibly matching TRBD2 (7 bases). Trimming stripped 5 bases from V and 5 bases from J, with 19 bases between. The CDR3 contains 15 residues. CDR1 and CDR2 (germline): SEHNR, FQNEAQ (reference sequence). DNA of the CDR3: TGTGCCAGCAGCCCTGCCCGGGGGGCTGGGAACGAGCAGTACTTC. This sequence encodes CASSPARGAGNEQYF.

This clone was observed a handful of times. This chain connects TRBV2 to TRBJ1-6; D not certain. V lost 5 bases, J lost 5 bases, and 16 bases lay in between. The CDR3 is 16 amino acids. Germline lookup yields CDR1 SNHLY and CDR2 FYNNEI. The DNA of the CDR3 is TGTGCCAGCAGTCTATCCCGTCGGAGCCATAATTCACCCCTCCACTTT. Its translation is CASSLSRRSHNSPLHF.

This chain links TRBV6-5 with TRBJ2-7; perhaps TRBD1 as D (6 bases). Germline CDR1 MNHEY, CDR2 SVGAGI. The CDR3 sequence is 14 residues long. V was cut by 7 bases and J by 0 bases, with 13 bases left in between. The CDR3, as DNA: TGTGCCAGCAAGGGGGAGCCCCTCTCCTACGAGCAGTACTTC. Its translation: CASKGEPLSYEQYF.

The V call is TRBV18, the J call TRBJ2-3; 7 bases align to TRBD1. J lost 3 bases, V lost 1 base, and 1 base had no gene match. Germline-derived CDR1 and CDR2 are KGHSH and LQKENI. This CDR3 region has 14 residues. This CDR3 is CASSPQGATDTQYF. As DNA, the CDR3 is TGTGCCAGCTCACCACAGGGGGCTACAGATACGCAGTATTTT.

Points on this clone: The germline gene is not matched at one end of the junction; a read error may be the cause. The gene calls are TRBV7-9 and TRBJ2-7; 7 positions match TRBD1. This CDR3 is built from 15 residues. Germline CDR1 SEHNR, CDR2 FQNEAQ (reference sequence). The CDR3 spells CASSIAQGQYYEQYF. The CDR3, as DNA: TGTGCCAGCAGCATAGCCCAGGGACAGTACTACGAGCAGTACTTC.

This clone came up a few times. The CDR3 sequence: CASSAPGQGGYGYTF. The CDR3 DNA is TGTGCCAGCAGCGCCCCGGGACAGGGAGGCTATGGCTACACCTTC. The chain couples TRBV28 to TRBJ1-2, with 9 bases aligning to TRBD1. Germline V CDR1 and CDR2: MDHEN, SYDVKM. The CDR3 contains 15 residues. V gave up 6 bases and J gave up 4 bases; unmatched junction bases: 9.

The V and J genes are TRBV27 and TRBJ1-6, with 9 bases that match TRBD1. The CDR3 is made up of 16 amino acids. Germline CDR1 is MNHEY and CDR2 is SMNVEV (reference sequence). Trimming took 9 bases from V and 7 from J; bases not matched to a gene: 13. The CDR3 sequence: CASSSPGTGKNSPLHF. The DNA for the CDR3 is TGTGCCAGTTCCTCCCCCGGGACAGGGAAAAATTCACCCCTCCACTTT.

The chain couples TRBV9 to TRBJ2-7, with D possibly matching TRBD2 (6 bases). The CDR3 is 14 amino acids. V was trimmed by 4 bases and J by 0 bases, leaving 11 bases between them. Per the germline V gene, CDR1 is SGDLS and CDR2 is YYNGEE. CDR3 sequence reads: CASSPRGLSYEQYF. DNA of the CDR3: TGTGCCAGCAGCCCGCGGGGACTCTCCTACGAGCAGTACTTC.

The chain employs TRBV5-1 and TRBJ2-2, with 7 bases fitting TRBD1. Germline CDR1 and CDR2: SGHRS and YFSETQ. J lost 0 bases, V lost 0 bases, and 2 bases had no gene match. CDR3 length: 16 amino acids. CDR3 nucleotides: TGCGCCAGCAGCTTGGGAGGGACAGCGAACACCGGGGAGCTGTTTTTT. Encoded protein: CASSLGGTANTGELFF.

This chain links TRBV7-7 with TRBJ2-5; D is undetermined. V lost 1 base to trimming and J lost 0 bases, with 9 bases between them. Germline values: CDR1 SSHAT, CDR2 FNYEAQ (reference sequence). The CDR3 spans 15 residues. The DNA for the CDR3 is TGTGCCAGCAGCTTAGGCCCCAGTGACCAAGAGACCCAGTACTTC. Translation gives CASSLGPSDQETQYF.

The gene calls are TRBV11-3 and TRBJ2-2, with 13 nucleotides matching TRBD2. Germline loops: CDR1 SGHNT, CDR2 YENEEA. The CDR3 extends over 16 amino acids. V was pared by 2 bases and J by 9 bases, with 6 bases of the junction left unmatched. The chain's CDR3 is CASSLSLAGGPRELFF. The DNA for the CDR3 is TGTGCCAGCAGCTTATCACTAGCGGGAGGGCCCAGGGAGCTGTTTTTT.

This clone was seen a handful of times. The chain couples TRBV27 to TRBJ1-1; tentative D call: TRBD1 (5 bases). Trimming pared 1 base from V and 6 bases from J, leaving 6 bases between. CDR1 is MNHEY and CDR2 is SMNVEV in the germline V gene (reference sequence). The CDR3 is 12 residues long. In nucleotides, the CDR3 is TGTGCCAGCAGTTTATGGGGGGCTGAAGCTTTCTTT. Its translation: CASSLWGAEAFF.

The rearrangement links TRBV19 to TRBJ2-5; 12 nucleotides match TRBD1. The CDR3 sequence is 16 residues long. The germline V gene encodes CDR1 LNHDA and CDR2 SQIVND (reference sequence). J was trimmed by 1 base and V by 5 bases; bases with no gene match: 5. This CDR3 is CASSPRDRGLQETQYF. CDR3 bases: TGTGCCAGTAGTCCCCGGGACAGGGGGCTCCAAGAGACCCAGTACTTC.

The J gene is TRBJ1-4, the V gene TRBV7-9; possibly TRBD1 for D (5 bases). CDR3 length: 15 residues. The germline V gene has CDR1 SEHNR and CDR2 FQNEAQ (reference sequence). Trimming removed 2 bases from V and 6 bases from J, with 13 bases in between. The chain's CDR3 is CASSLQGGGDEKLFF. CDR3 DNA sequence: TGTGCCAGCAGCTTACAAGGAGGAGGGGATGAAAAACTGTTTTTT.

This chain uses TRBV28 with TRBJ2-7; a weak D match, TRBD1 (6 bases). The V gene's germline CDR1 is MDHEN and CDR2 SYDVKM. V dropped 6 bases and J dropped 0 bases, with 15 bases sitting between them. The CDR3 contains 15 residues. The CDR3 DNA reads TGTGCCAGCAGGACCGGGACACTGTACTCCTACGAGCAGTACTTC. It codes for CASRTGTLYSYEQYF.

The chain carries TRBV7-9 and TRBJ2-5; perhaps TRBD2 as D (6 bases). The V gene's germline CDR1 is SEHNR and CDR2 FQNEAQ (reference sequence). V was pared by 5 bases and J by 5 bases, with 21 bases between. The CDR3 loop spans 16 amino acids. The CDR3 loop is CASSPIRTAGRETQYF. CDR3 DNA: TGTGCCAGCAGCCCCATAAGGACGGCGGGAAGGGAGACCCAGTACTTC.

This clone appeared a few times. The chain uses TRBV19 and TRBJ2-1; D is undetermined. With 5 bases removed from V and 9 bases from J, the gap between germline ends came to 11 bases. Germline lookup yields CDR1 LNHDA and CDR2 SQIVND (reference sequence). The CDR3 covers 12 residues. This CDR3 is CASSPQFGEQFF. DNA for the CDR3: TGTGCCAGTAGTCCACAGTTCGGTGAGCAGTTCTTC.

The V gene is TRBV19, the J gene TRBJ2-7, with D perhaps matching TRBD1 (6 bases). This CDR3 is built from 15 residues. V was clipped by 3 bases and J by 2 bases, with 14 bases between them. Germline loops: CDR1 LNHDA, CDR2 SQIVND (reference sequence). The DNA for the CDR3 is TGTGCCAGTAGTATCTCCCGGGACACCGCCTACGAGCAGTACTTC. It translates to CASSISRDTAYEQYF.

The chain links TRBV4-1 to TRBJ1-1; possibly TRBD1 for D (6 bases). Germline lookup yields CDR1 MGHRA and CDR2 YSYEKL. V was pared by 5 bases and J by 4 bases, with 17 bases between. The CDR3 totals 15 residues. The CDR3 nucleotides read TGCGCCAGCAGCGAATACAGGGCCCTGGGCACTGAAGCTTTCTTT. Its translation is CASSEYRALGTEAFF.

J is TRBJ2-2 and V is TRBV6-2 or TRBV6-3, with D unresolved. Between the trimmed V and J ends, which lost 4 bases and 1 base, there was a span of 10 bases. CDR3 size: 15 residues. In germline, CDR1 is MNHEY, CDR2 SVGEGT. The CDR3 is CASSFSALNTGELFF. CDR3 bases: TGTGCCAGCAGTTTCTCGGCCCTGAACACCGGGGAGCTGTTTTTT.

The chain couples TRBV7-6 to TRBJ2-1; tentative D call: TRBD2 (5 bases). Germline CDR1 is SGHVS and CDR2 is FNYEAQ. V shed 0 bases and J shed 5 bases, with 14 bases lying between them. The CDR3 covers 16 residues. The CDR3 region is CASSLAAAAPNNEQFF. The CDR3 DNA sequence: TGTGCCAGCAGCTTAGCGGCAGCGGCCCCAAACAATGAGCAGTTCTTC.

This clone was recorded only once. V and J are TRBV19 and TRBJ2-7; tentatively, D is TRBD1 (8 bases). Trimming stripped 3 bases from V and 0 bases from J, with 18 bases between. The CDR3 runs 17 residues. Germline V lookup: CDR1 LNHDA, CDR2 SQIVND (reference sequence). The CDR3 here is CASSIRGDRLSSYEQYF. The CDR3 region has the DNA TGTGCCAGTAGTATCCGGGGGGACAGGTTAAGCTCCTACGAGCAGTACTTC.

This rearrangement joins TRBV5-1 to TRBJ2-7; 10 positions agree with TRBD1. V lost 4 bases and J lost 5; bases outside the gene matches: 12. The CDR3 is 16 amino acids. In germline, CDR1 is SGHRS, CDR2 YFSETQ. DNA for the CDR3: TGCGCCAGCAGCCAAGAAACCGGGACAGGGGTCCACGAGCAGTACTTC. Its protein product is CASSQETGTGVHEQYF.

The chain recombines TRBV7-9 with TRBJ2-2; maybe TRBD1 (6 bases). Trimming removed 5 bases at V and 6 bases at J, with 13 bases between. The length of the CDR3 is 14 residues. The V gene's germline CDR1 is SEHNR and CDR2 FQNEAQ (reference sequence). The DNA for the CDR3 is TGTGCCAGCAGCCAAGCACAGGGCGCCGGGGAGCTGTTTTTT. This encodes CASSQAQGAGELFF.

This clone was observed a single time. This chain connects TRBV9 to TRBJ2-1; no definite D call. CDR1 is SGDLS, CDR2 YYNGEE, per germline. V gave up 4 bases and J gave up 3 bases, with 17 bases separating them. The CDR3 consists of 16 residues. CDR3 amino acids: CASSSRQASFYNEQFF. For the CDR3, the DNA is TGTGCCAGCAGCTCCCGTCAAGCGTCTTTCTACAATGAGCAGTTCTTC.